Listed below are T cell receptor beta chains from one sample, sequenced in a study of blood T cell repertoires in COVID-19. The data were produced by immunoSEQ multiplex PCR, yet TCRdb's version contains in-frame clones alone and is incomplete. The data contain 90,000 to 110,000 clones, around 89% of them singletons. Material: peripheral blood. The receptors here all came from a human donor in a cohort sampled during active COVID-19. Both conserved end residues are part of each CDR3. Each record gives: clone size, J gene, V gene, D gene, CDR3 DNA, CDR3 protein. The D gene is left open where the match is weak. Rows may omit the clone size; those that give it use once, few, many or a size class.

size: .
J: TRBJ2-3
V: TRBV6-5
D: .
DNA: TGTGCCAGCACCGAAACCCGGAGGGATACGCAGTATTTT
CDR3: CASTETRRDTQYF

size: .
J: TRBJ1-1
V: TRBV29-1
D: TRBD1
DNA: TGCAGCGCCGGACAGGGGGCTCTCTTAAACACTGAAGCTTTCTTT
CDR3: CSAGQGALLNTEAFF

size: .
J: TRBJ1-1
V: TRBV28
D: .
DNA: TGTGCCAGCACCACCTACAGGGAACCGCCCGTAGCAGCTTTCTTT
CDR3: CASTTYREPPVAAFF

size: once
J: TRBJ2-7
V: TRBV4-2
D: TRBD1
DNA: TGTGCCAGCAGCCAAGGGGGACAGGGGGTTTACGAGCAGTACTTC
CDR3: CASSQGGQGVYEQYF

size: few
J: TRBJ1-5
V: TRBV18
D: TRBD1
DNA: TGTGCCAGCTCACCCGGGACAGGGAGCAATCAGCCCCAGCATTTT
CDR3: CASSPGTGSNQPQHF

size: few
J: TRBJ1-2
V: TRBV29-1
D: .
DNA: TGCAGCGTTGAAAGGGTCCAGGGTCAGTCCTATGGCTACACCTTC
CDR3: CSVERVQGQSYGYTF

size: .
J: TRBJ2-7
V: TRBV4-2
D: TRBD2
DNA: TGTGCCAGCAGCCAGCGACTAGCGGGCTCCTACGAGCAGTACTTC
CDR3: CASSQRLAGSYEQYF

size: .
J: TRBJ1-2
V: TRBV19
D: .
DNA: TGTGCCAGTAGTACGGGACTGGGCACCCCTAACTATGGCTACACCTTC
CDR3: CASSTGLGTPNYGYTF

size: .
J: TRBJ2-7
V: TRBV19
D: .
DNA: TGTGCCAGTACCCCTAAAGGACAGACCTACGAGCAGTACTTC
CDR3: CASTPKGQTYEQYF

size: .
J: TRBJ1-5
V: TRBV4-1
D: .
DNA: TGCGCCAGCAGCCAAGATCTTAAGGGGGGGCCTCAGCCCCAGCATTTT
CDR3: CASSQDLKGGPQPQHF

size: .
J: TRBJ2-2
V: TRBV6-4
D: TRBD1
DNA: TGTGCCAGCAGCGAGCTGACAGGGACCGGGGAGCTGTTTTTT
CDR3: CASSELTGTGELFF

size: .
J: TRBJ2-2
V: TRBV9
D: .
DNA: TGTGCCAGTAATCCCGGTGCCTACACCGGGGAGCTGTTTTTT
CDR3: CASNPGAYTGELFF

size: .
J: TRBJ1-1
V: TRBV19
D: TRBD1
DNA: TGTGCCACTACACCCCTTGTTAGCCGGGGACAGCAGAACACTGAAGCTTTCTTT
CDR3: CATTPLVSRGQQNTEAFF

size: .
J: TRBJ2-6
V: TRBV19
D: .
DNA: TGTGCCAGTAGTATTCAGGGATCAGGGGCCAACGTCCTGACTTTC
CDR3: CASSIQGSGANVLTF

size: once
J: TRBJ2-7
V: TRBV6-6
D: TRBD2
DNA: TGTGCCAGCGCGGGGGGGTGGTACGAGCAGTACTTC
CDR3: CASAGGWYEQYF

size: .
J: TRBJ1-2
V: TRBV7-9
D: TRBD1
DNA: TGTGCCAGCGGTGGACAGGAGGAGGGGGGAAATCTAGGCTACACCTTC
CDR3: CASGGQEEGGNLGYTF

size: .
J: TRBJ2-1
V: TRBV2
D: .
DNA: TGTGCCAGCAGACTCATAAATGAGCAGTTCTTC
CDR3: CASRLINEQFF

size: few
J: TRBJ2-1
V: TRBV4-2
D: TRBD2
DNA: TGTGCCAGCAGCCAAGCGCGGGGGGGCGGTACCTACAATGAGCAGTTCTTC
CDR3: CASSQARGGGTYNEQFF

size: .
J: TRBJ1-1
V: TRBV6-5
D: .
DNA: TGTGCCAGCAGTTACTCCCTAGCCCAGACCACTGAAGCTTTCTTT
CDR3: CASSYSLAQTTEAFF

size: .
J: TRBJ2-3
V: TRBV6-2/TRBV6-3
D: .
DNA: TGTGCCAGCAGCCGTTCAGGGGCGGCAGATACGCAGTATTTT
CDR3: CASSRSGAADTQYF

size: .
J: TRBJ2-3
V: TRBV7-3
D: TRBD2
DNA: TGTGCCAGCAGTCTACTAGCGGCTAGCACAGATACGCAGTATTTT
CDR3: CASSLLAASTDTQYF

size: .
J: TRBJ2-2
V: TRBV4-3
D: .
DNA: TGCGCCAGCAGCCAAGATCTCCTACGGCCGGGGGTTGGGAGCACCGGGGAGCTGTTTTTT
CDR3: CASSQDLLRPGVGSTGELFF

size: .
J: TRBJ2-7
V: TRBV6-5
D: TRBD2
DNA: TGTGCCAGCAGCCCCCAACGGGAGGGCCGGGAGCAGTACTTC
CDR3: CASSPQREGREQYF

size: .
J: TRBJ1-5
V: TRBV6-5
D: .
DNA: TGTGCCGGCTTAGGCAGGGGCAATCAGCCCCAGCATTTT
CDR3: CAGLGRGNQPQHF

size: .
J: TRBJ2-2
V: TRBV24-1
D: .
DNA: TGTGCCACCTCTCGAGGGCGCAGGACCGGGGAGCTGTTTTTT
CDR3: CATSRGRRTGELFF

size: .
J: TRBJ1-1
V: TRBV7-6
D: .
DNA: TGTGCCAGCAGCCCCTTTCCGGAGGGCGCTTTCTTT
CDR3: CASSPFPEGAFF

size: .
J: TRBJ2-5
V: TRBV24-1
D: .
DNA: TGTGCCACCAGTGATTTGCCAGGCAGGGACCAAGAGACCCAGTACTTC
CDR3: CATSDLPGRDQETQYF

size: .
J: TRBJ2-7
V: TRBV5-6
D: .
DNA: TGTGCCAGCAGCGAGACCGCGGACTACGAGCAGTACTTC
CDR3: CASSETADYEQYF

size: .
J: TRBJ2-3
V: TRBV7-8
D: .
DNA: TGTGCCAGCAGCCCCGGGCCTAGCAGGTATTTT
CDR3: CASSPGPSRYF

size: .
J: TRBJ1-4
V: TRBV7-6
D: .
DNA: TGTGCCAGCAGCTTAACTGACAGCTCAAATGAAAAACTGTTTTTT
CDR3: CASSLTDSSNEKLFF

size: .
J: TRBJ2-5
V: TRBV4-2
D: TRBD2
DNA: TGTGCCAGCAGCCAAAGCGGGACTCGACAAGAGACCCAGTACTTC
CDR3: CASSQSGTRQETQYF

size: .
J: TRBJ1-4
V: TRBV25-1
D: .
DNA: TGTGCCAGCAGTGAATTCAGGGTCGGGGAAAAACTGTTTTTT
CDR3: CASSEFRVGEKLFF

size: .
J: TRBJ1-4
V: TRBV11-2
D: TRBD1
DNA: TGTGCCAGCAGCCCGACAGGGGGTAGTGAAAAACTGTTTTTT
CDR3: CASSPTGGSEKLFF

size: .
J: TRBJ2-2
V: TRBV9
D: .
DNA: TGTGCCAGCAGCGTCAGACAGGAAAAAAACACCGGGGAGCTGTTTTTT
CDR3: CASSVRQEKNTGELFF

size: .
J: TRBJ2-1
V: TRBV5-1
D: TRBD1
DNA: TGCGCCAGCAGCTTGGAATCGACAGGGGCCTACAATGAGCAGTTCTTC
CDR3: CASSLESTGAYNEQFF

size: .
J: TRBJ1-2
V: TRBV2
D: TRBD1
DNA: TGTGCCAGCAATCAGGGCAGGGGGCACTATGGCTACACCTTC
CDR3: CASNQGRGHYGYTF

size: .
J: TRBJ1-6
V: TRBV7-6
D: .
DNA: TGTGCCAGCAGCCTGGACAGACCGAATTCACCCCTCCACTTT
CDR3: CASSLDRPNSPLHF

size: .
J: TRBJ2-4
V: TRBV27
D: .
DNA: TGTGCCAGCCAGCAGTTTACAGGGGCCAAAAACATTCAGTACTTC
CDR3: CASQQFTGAKNIQYF

size: .
J: TRBJ2-6
V: TRBV5-1
D: .
DNA: TGCGCCAGCACCCCGGCCCGGGGGTCTGGGGCCAACGTCCTGACTTTC
CDR3: CASTPARGSGANVLTF

size: .
J: TRBJ2-7
V: TRBV18
D: TRBD1
DNA: TGTGCCAGCTCACCATCACCGGGACAGGGGGCTTTGAAAACCTACGAGCAGTACTTC
CDR3: CASSPSPGQGALKTYEQYF

size: .
J: TRBJ1-1
V: TRBV7-9
D: .
DNA: TGTGCCAGCAGCTTGGGAGGGTCCTATGAAGCTTTCTTT
CDR3: CASSLGGSYEAFF

size: .
J: TRBJ2-7
V: TRBV27
D: TRBD2
DNA: TGTGCCACCCGAGCGGGAGGGCCGGGAGAGCAGTACTTC
CDR3: CATRAGGPGEQYF